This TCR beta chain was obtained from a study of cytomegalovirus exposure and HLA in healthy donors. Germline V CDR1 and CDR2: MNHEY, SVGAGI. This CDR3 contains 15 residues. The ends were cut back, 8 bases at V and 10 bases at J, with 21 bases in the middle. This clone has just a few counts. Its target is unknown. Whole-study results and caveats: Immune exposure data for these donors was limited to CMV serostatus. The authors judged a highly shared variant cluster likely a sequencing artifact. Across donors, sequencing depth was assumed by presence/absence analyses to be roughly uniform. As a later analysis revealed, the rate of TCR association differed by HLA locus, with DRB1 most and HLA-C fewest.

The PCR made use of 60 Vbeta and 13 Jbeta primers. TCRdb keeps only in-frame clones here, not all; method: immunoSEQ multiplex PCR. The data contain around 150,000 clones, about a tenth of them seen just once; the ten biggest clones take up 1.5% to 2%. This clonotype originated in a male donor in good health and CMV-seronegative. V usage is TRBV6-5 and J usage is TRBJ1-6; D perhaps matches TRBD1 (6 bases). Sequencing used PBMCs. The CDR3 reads CASGLTGGLPSPLHF. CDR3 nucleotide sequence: TGTGCCAGCGGCCTCACGGGGGGCCTACCCTCACCCCTCCACTTT.